This T cell receptor (beta chain) was identified in a study of CD8+ T cells in alopecia areata. Investigators isolated RNA and reverse transcribed it into cDNA to act as the sequencing template. Libraries were prepared by immunoSEQ multiplex PCR; TCRdb keeps only in-frame clonotypes and omits some of them. The sample includes some 180,000 clones, around 49% seen only once; the top ten take about a tenth. V dropped 10 bases and J dropped 3 bases, with 10 bases sitting between them. CDR3 length equals 12 residues. Germline V gives CDR1 ENHRY, CDR2 SYGVKD. Treatment noted: oral pan-JAK inhibitor, 5-10 mg twice daily. This clone was detected only a few times. What it recognizes is unknown. Study-wide findings and caveats: Any link of baseline CD8+ expansion to response, resting on one nonresponder, remains uncertain.

The sample consisted of CD8+ T cells sorted from blood, taken at week 52, from a patient treated with tofacitinib. This chain links TRBV10-3 with TRBJ1-5, with TRBD1 as a possible D gene (6 bases). The origin of this receptor is a human donor with alopecia areata. As DNA, the CDR3 is TGTGCCACACAGGGAACCAATCAGCCCCAGCATTTT. Amino acids: CATQGTNQPQHF.